This TCR beta chain was identified during a study of Ad26.COV2.S vaccination and SARS-CoV-2 variants. The treatment is: around 19 received Ad26.COV2.S at low or high dose, single or two shots; several received placebo; per-sample allocation not given. Collection of the samples took place on day 63 after the first injection of vaccine or placebo. The CDR3 is 12 amino acids. Looked up from germline, CDR1 is MNHEY and CDR2 is SVGEGT. V was pared by 2 bases and J by 7 bases, with 5 bases between. The assay was immunoSEQ multiplex PCR, and TCRdb's table has in-frame clones only and misses some. The sample yields some 500,000 clones, 75% to 90% seen once.

This specimen was peripheral blood, taken in a trial of Ad26.COV2.S vaccine versus placebo. V usage is TRBV6-2 or TRBV6-3 and J usage is TRBJ2-2; D gene unclear. This receptor was taken from a person between 18 and 65 years old who received the Ad26.COV2.S COVID-19 vaccine or a placebo. CDR3 protein: CASSYAYGELFF. The CDR3 DNA reads TGTGCCAGCAGTTACGCCTACGGGGAGCTGTTTTTT.